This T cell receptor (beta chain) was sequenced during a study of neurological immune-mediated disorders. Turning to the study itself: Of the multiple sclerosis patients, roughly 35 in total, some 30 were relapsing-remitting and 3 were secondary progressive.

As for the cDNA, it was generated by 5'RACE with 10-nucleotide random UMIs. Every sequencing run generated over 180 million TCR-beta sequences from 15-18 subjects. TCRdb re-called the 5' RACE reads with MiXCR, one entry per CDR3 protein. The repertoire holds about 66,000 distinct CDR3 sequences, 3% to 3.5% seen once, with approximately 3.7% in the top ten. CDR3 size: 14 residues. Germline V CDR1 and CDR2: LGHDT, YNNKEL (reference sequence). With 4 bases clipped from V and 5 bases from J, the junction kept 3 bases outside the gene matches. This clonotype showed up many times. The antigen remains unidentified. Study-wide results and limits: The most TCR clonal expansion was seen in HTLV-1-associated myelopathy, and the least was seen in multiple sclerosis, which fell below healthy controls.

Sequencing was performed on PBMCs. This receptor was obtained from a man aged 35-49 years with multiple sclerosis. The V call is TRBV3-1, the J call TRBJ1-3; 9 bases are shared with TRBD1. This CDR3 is CASSLGTGRNTIYF. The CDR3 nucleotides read TGTGCCAGCAGCCTTGGGACAGGGCGAAACACCATATATTTT.